The clone carrying this TCR beta chain has only a few counts. No antigen is known for it. Unmatched junction bases numbered 6, after V lost 5 bases and J lost 1 base. Germline loops: CDR1 SGHAT, CDR2 FQNNGV. CDR3 length: 16 residues. This entry comes from a study of cytomegalovirus exposure and HLA in healthy donors. Study results and limitations: A few CMV-associated chains were confirmed in vitro to be specific for CMV antigens. In a later analysis, first-cohort TCR clusters were found to tend to co-occur in the roughly 120 validation repertoires. A list of about 180 TCR beta chains associated with cytomegalovirus was given.

TCRdb's copy holds only in-frame clones and misses some; the assay was immunoSEQ multiplex PCR. The sample holds some 320,000 clones, roughly 90% seen once. Sequencing used PBMCs. This TCR derives from a woman aged 25 to 39 in good health and CMV-seropositive. This chain uses TRBV11-2 with TRBJ2-2; 8 nucleotides align to TRBD2. The CDR3 bases are TGTGCCAGCAGCCCACTAGCGGTCATGAACACCGGGGAGCTGTTTTTT. Protein: CASSPLAVMNTGELFF.